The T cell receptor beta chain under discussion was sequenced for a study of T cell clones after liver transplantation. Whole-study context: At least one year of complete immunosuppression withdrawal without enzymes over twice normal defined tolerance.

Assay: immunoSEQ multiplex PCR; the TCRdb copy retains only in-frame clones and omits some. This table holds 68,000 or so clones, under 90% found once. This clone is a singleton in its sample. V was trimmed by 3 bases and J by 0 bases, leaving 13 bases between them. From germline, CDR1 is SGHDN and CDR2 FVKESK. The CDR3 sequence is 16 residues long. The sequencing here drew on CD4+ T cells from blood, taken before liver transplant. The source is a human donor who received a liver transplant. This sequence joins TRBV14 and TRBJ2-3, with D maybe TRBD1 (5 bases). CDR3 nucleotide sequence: TGTGCCAGCAGCCAGAGACAGTTACGGAGCACAGATACGCAGTATTTT. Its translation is CASSQRQLRSTDTQYF. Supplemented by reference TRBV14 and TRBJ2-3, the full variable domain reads EAGVTQFPSHSVIEKGQTVTLRCDPISGHDNLYWYRRVMGKEIKFLLHFVKESKQDESGMPNNRFLAERTGGTYSTLKVQPAELEDSGVYFCASSQRQLRSTDTQYFGPGTRLTVL.